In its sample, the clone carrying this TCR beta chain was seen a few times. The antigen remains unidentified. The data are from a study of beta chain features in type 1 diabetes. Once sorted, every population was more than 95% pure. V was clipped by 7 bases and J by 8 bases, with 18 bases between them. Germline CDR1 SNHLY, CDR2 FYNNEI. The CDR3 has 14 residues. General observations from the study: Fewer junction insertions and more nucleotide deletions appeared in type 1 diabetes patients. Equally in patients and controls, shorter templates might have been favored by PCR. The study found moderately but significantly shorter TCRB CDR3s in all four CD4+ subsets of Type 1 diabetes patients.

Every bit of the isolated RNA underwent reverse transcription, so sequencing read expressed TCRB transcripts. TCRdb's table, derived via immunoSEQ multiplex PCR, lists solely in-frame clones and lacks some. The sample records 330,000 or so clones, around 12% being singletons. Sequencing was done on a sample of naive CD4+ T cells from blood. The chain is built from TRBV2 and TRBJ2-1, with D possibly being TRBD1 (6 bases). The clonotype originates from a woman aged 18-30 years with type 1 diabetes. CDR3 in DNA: TGTGCCAGCACCTTGTCCCGGGACATTTATGAGCAGTTCTTC. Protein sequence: CASTLSRDIYEQFF.